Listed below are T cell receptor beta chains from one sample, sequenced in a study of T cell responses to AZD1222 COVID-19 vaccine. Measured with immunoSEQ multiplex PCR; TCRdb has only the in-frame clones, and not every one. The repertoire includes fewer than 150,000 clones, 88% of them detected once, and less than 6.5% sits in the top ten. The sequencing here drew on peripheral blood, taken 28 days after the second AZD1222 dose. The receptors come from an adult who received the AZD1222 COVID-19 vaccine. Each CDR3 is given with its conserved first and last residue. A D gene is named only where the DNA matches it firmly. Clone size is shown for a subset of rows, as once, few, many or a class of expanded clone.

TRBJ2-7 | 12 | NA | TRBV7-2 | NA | TGTGCCAGCAGCTACGGTTCCTACGAGCAGTACTTC | CASSYGSYEQYF
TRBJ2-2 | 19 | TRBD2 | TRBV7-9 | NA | TGTGCCAGCAGCTGGGGACTAGCGGGGGGAGACGCGAACACCGGGGAGCTGTTTTTT | CASSWGLAGGDANTGELFF
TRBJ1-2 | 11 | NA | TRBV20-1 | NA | TGCAGTGCCACCGGGGCCTATGGCTACACCTTC | CSATGAYGYTF
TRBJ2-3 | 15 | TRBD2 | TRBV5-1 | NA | TGCGCCAGCAGCCCAGGGACTAGTCCCACAGATACGCAGTATTTT | CASSPGTSPTDTQYF
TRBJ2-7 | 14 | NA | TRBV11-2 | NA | TGTGCCAGCAGCCCAACCGGGACCCCACTCGAGCAGTACTTC | CASSPTGTPLEQYF
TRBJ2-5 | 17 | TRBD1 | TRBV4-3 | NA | TGCGCCAGCAGCCAAGTTGGACGGACAGGGGGACGGGAGACCCAGTACTTC | CASSQVGRTGGRETQYF
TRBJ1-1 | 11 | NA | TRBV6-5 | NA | TGTGCCAGCGGGGTGAACACTGAAGCTTTCTTT | CASGVNTEAFF
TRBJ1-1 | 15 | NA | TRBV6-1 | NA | TGTGCCAGCAGTGATGATCCAGGGATCGACACTGAAGCTTTCTTT | CASSDDPGIDTEAFF
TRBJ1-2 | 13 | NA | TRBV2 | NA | TGTGCCAGCAGTGAAGGACGGAAGTATGGCTACACCTTC | CASSEGRKYGYTF
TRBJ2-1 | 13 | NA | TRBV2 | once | TGTGCCAGCAGTGAAGCAGTGTACAATGAGCAGTTCTTC | CASSEAVYNEQFF
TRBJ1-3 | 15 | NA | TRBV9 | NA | TGTGCCAGCAGCCCCCAGGACCTTACGGGAAACACCATATATTTT | CASSPQDLTGNTIYF
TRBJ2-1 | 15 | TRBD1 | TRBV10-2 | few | TGCGCCAGCAGGAACCGGGACAGGGGTTACAATGAGCAGTTCTTC | CASRNRDRGYNEQFF
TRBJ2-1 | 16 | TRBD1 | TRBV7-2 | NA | TGTGCCAGCAGCCCTGGGACCGGGACAGGGGGCAATGAGCAGTTCTTC | CASSPGTGTGGNEQFF
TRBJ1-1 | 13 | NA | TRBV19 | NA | TGTGCCAGTAGCGGACAGCCGAACACTGAAGCTTTCTTT | CASSGQPNTEAFF